The 21 T cell receptor beta chains listed next were all sequenced from one sample in a study of T cells in women clearing cervical HPV infection. Some clones are missing from TCRdb's copy, which holds only in-frame ones; the method was immunoSEQ multiplex PCR. The table lists roughly 45,000 clones, with approximately 0.98% in the top ten. Sequencing input: blood buffy coat. The receptors shown here come from a woman aged 18 to 75 with a cervical HPV16 infection that either progressed to CIN3+ or cleared (not recorded which).

Concerning this clone itself: One junction end does not reproduce the germline sequence, and a read error may be involved. The read finishes 3 residues shy of the CDR3 end, and the germline J gene is used to complete it. The same CDR3 can be traced to other DNA sequences in this sample. The chain joins TRBV19 to TRBJ1-3; tentative D call: TRBD1 (6 bases). CDR3 length equals 16 residues. Germline CDR1 is LNHDA and CDR2 is SQIVND (reference sequence). Partial CDR3 DNA: TGTGCCAGTAGCCTAGAAACAGGGAGCTCTGGAAACACA. Protein sequence: CASSLETGSSGNT. The full CDR3 sequence reads CASSLETGSSGNTIYF.

Turning to this clone: The CDR3 is cut off 3 residues early in the read; its end comes from the germline J gene. The chain combines TRBV7-8 with TRBJ1-2, with 8 bases that match TRBD1. Per the germline V gene, CDR1 is SGHVS and CDR2 is FQNEAQ. V lost 0 bases, J lost 4 bases, and 10 bases stayed unmatched. This CDR3 is 17 amino acids long. The sequenced CDR3 bases are TGTGCCAGCAGCTTAGCCGCAGGGGGCCAATTTATCTATGGC. The encoded protein is CASSLAAGGQFIYG. The CDR3 in full is CASSLAAGGQFIYGYTF.

Comments on this clone: The read is 3 residues too short to cover the CDR3 end, so that end is filled in from the germline J gene. V usage is TRBV5-1 and J usage is TRBJ2-7; TRBD1 agrees at 7 bases. Germline CDR1 is SGHRS and CDR2 is YFSETQ. The CDR3 length is 16 residues. The junction had 9 bases not matched to a gene; V was cut back by 0 bases and J by 3 bases. The sequenced CDR3 bases are TGCGCCAGCAGCTTGGCCCTCGGGACAGCGAACTACGAG. Translation gives CASSLALGTANYE. The whole CDR3 sequence is CASSLALGTANYEQYF.

Of note for this clone: With the read ending 3 residues before the CDR3 end, the germline J gene is used to fill in that end. The chain recombines TRBV19 with TRBJ2-3; the D gene is possibly TRBD1 (6 bases). The germline V gene has CDR1 LNHDA and CDR2 SQIVND (reference sequence). CDR3 length: 18 amino acids. This chain's CDR3 is CASSIDLGAVGKQETQYF. The part of the CDR3 DNA that was read is TGTGCCAGTAGTATAGATCTGGGGGCAGTGGGGAAACAAGAGACG.

Turning to this clone: The DNA ends 3 residues before the CDR3 does, and the rest of the CDR3 is filled in from the germline J gene. The chain uses TRBV7-9 and TRBJ1-1; D ambiguous. This CDR3 comprises 15 residues. The V gene's germline CDR1 is SEHNR and CDR2 FQNEAQ (reference sequence). The CDR3 region is CASSSTKMGSSGAFF. The part of the CDR3 DNA that was read is TGTGCCAGCAGCTCAACAAAAATGGGCTCCTCAGGA.

CDR3 bases read: TGTGCCAGCAGCCCCGACTGGCTCCAAGAGACC. This gives the protein CASSPDWLQET. The whole CDR3 is CASSPDWLQETQYF. This rearrangement joins TRBV4-2 to TRBJ2-5; D unresolved. The read gets to within 3 residues of the CDR3 end, and the germline J gene fills in the rest. The CDR3 extends over 14 amino acids. Germline V gene lookup returns CDR1 LGHNA and CDR2 YNFKEQ. Trimming shortened V by 4 bases and J by 1 base, and 10 bases separated the two germline ends.

About this clone: The read falls 3 residues short of the CDR3 end, and the missing part is taken from the germline J gene. This chain joins TRBV19 and TRBJ2-7; the D gene is possibly TRBD2 (6 bases). This CDR3 is 18 amino acids long. Germline CDR1 reads LNHDA; CDR2 reads SQIVND (reference sequence). V shed 1 base and J shed 1 base, with 20 bases lying between them. The CDR3 loop is CASSIVGGHEGRSYEQYF. The DNA read from the CDR3 is TGTGCCAGTAGTATAGTCGGGGGTCATGAGGGACGGTCCTACGAG. The variable domain in full, completed from reference TRBV19 and TRBJ2-7, reads DGGITQSPKYLFRKEGQNVTLSCEQNLNHDAMYWYRQDPGQGLRLIYYSQIVNDFQKGDIAEGYSVSREKKESFPLTVTSAQKNPTAFYLCASSIVGGHEGRSYEQYFGPGTRLTVT.

On this clone itself: The CDR3 end falls 3 residues outside the read, so it is completed with the germline J gene. Other DNA sequences in this sample translate to the same CDR3. The V call is TRBV5-1, the J call TRBJ1-3; TRBD1 might be the D (5 bases). CDR3 length equals 14 residues. Germline CDR1 is SGHRS and CDR2 is YFSETQ. The germline V and J ends were trimmed by 0 bases and 4 bases, with 8 bases remaining between them. Partial CDR3 DNA: TGCGCCAGCAGCTTGGGCGACAGCGGAAACACC. This sequence encodes CASSLGDSGNT. The whole CDR3 protein reads CASSLGDSGNTIYF. The variable domain in full, completed from reference TRBV5-1 and TRBJ1-3, reads KAGVTQTPRYLIKTRGQQVTLSCSPISGHRSVSWYQQTPGQGLQFLFEYFSETQRNKGNFPGRFSGRQFSNSRSEMNVSTLELGDSALYLCASSLGDSGNTIYFGEGSWLTVV.

Details on this clone: The missing CDR3 end, 3 residues past where the read stops, is filled in from the germline J gene. This chain links TRBV15 with TRBJ2-2; D possibly corresponds to TRBD2 (5 bases). V was shortened by 0 bases and J by 1 base, with 6 bases between the two germline ends. The CDR3 is 15 residues long. Germline assignment: CDR1 LNHNV and CDR2 YYDKDF (reference sequence). CDR3 residues: CATSRDAGNTGELFF. The sequenced part of the CDR3 DNA is TGTGCCACCAGCAGAGATGCGGGGAACACCGGGGAG.

In regard to this clone: The CDR3 end lies 3 residues beyond the end of the read and is filled in from the germline J gene. The rearrangement joins TRBV7-2 to TRBJ2-3, with TRBD2 matching over 8 bases. This CDR3 region has 12 residues. Per the germline V gene, CDR1 is SGHTA and CDR2 is FQGNSA. Trimming at V came to 4 bases and at J to 8 bases, leaving 2 bases not matched to a gene. The CDR3: CASSSSGGTQYF. Partial CDR3 DNA: TGTGCCAGCAGCTCCAGCGGGGGTACG. Combining the CDR3 with reference TRBV7-2 and TRBJ2-3 gives the whole variable domain GAGVSQSPSNKVTEKGKDVELRCDPISGHTALYWYRQSLGQGLEFLIYFQGNSAPDKSGLPSDRFSAERTGGSVSTLTIQRTQQEDSAVYLCASSSSGGTQYFGPGTRLTVL.

On this clone: Sequencing ends 3 residues short of the CDR3 end; the germline J gene provides the rest. This rearrangement joins TRBV28 to TRBJ2-1; D perhaps matches TRBD1 (5 bases). The V and J ends lost 5 bases and 4 bases respectively, with 18 bases between them. This CDR3 spans 16 amino acids. Germline loops: CDR1 MDHEN, CDR2 SYDVKM. CDR3: CASSRPRTTLYNEQFF. Incomplete CDR3 DNA: TGTGCCAGCAGTCGTCCTCGGACAACCCTTTACAATGAG.

Concerning this clone itself: The read comes to an end 3 residues before the CDR3 does, leaving the germline J gene to fill in the end. This rearrangement joins TRBV5-1 to TRBJ2-2; 9 nucleotides match TRBD1. The V gene's germline CDR1 is SGHRS and CDR2 YFSETQ. The V and J ends lost 1 base and 5 bases, in that order; junction bases with no gene match: 9. The CDR3 extends over 17 amino acids. The covered CDR3 bases are TGCGCCAGCAGCTTGACCCCGGGACAGGGTGAAACCGGGGAG. Its protein product is CASSLTPGQGETGE. The entire CDR3 reads CASSLTPGQGETGELFF.

The CDR3 here is CASSPSTDTQYF. The sequenced part of the CDR3 DNA is TGTGCCAGCAGCCCGTCCACAGATACG. The chain uses TRBV7-8 and TRBJ2-3; D not certain. The sequenced fragment ends 3 residues before the CDR3 boundary, so the rest is inferred from the germline J gene. The V gene lost 5 bases and the J gene lost 2 bases, with 5 bases spanning the gap. The CDR3 length is 12 residues. Germline V CDR1 and CDR2: SGHVS, FQNEAQ.

On this clone: The CDR3 is cut off 3 residues early in the read; its end comes from the germline J gene. V is TRBV7-9 and J is TRBJ1-2; no definite D call. CDR1 is SEHNR and CDR2 is FQNEAQ in the germline V gene (reference sequence). The CDR3 consists of 12 residues. The CDR3 is CASSLSVNDYTF. Incomplete CDR3 DNA: TGTGCCAGCAGCTTAAGCGTCAATGAC.

Points on this clone: With the read ending 3 residues before the CDR3 end, the germline J gene is used to fill in that end. The genes are TRBV18 and TRBJ1-1, with a possible D match to TRBD1 (6 bases). The V and J ends lost 4 bases and 5 bases respectively, with 14 bases between them. This CDR3 has 14 amino acids. Germline V gene data show CDR1 as KGHSH and CDR2 as LQKENI. The sequenced CDR3 bases are TGTGCCAGCTCACTCTCGGGGGGCAAGACTGAA. This sequence encodes CASSLSGGKTE. The complete CDR3 sequence is CASSLSGGKTEAFF.

About this clone: The sequence runs out 3 residues before the end of the CDR3; the remainder is reconstructed from the germline J gene. The chain has TRBV14 and TRBJ2-7; D unclear. The V gene lost 1 base and the J gene lost 4 bases, with 5 bases spanning the gap. CDR1 and CDR2 (germline): SGHDN, FVKESK. CDR3 size: 12 residues. The sequenced part of the CDR3 DNA is TGTGCCAGCAGCCAAGGGCCATACGAG. It encodes CASSQGPYE. The complete CDR3 reads CASSQGPYEQYF.

As for this clone: The sequence runs out 3 residues before the end of the CDR3; the remainder is reconstructed from the germline J gene. The rearrangement joins TRBV6-1 to TRBJ2-2, with TRBD2 identical over 7 bases. The CDR3 consists of 16 residues. Germline-derived CDR1 and CDR2 are MNHNS and SASEGT. The CDR3 sequence is CASSEAGGTGANVLFF. The covered CDR3 bases are TGTGCCAGCAGTGAAGCGGGGGGGACTGGGGCCAACGTG.

On this clone itself: Read sequence stops 3 residues before the CDR3 end, and the germline J gene provides the missing end. The gene calls are TRBV6-1 and TRBJ1-2; D not resolved. This CDR3 spans 13 amino acids. Trimming cost V 0 bases and J 5 bases, with 7 bases left between them. Germline V gives CDR1 MNHNS, CDR2 SASEGT. The CDR3 DNA, read in part, is TGTGCCAGCAGTGAAGCGCGAGGGTATGGC. Amino acid sequence: CASSEARGYG. The CDR3 as a whole reads CASSEARGYGYTF.

Points on this clone: Sequencing ends 3 residues short of the CDR3 end; the germline J gene provides the rest. This rearrangement joins TRBV2 to TRBJ2-5, with D perhaps TRBD2 (6 bases). This CDR3 contains 16 residues. The ends were cut back, 6 bases at V and 7 bases at J, with 24 bases in the middle. CDR1 is SNHLY, CDR2 FYNNEI, per germline. The CDR3 bases that were read are TGTGCCAGCAGCCCCACTCGACTAGGGCAGCCTGGGACC. It translates to CASSPTRLGQPGT. The CDR3 as a whole reads CASSPTRLGQPGTQYF. Combining the CDR3 with reference TRBV2 and TRBJ2-5 gives the whole variable domain EPEVTQTPSHQVTQMGQEVILRCVPISNHLYFYWYRQILGQKVEFLVSFYNNEISEKSEIFDDQFSVERPDGSNFTLKIRSTKLEDSAMYFCASSPTRLGQPGTQYFGPGTRLLVL.

Remarks on this clone: Read coverage stops 3 residues before the CDR3 terminus; the germline J gene supplies the remainder. The genes are TRBV18 and TRBJ1-2; TRBD1 aligns across 11 bases. The germline gives CDR1 KGHSH, CDR2 LQKENI. The CDR3 is 14 amino acids. The CDR3 is CASSPGQGAVHYTF. CDR3 bases read: TGTGCCAGCTCACCAGGACAGGGGGCAGTTCAC.

Comments on this clone: The CDR3 end lies 3 residues beyond the end of the read and is filled in from the germline J gene. V gene TRBV20-1 combines with J gene TRBJ2-7; 8 nucleotides match TRBD2. The germline V gene encodes CDR1 DFQATT and CDR2 SNEGSKA (reference sequence). This CDR3 contains 13 residues. J gave up 3 bases and V 7 bases, and 8 bases lay outside the gene matches. The CDR3 bases that were read are TGCAGTGTTTTAGCGGGGCCCAACTACGAG. As protein: CSVLAGPNYE. The complete CDR3 sequence is CSVLAGPNYEQYF.